The next 6 T cell receptor beta chains were all read from a single sample in a study of T cell repertoires in cytomegalovirus infection. MiXCR, applied by TCRdb to the reads, yields one record per CDR3 protein. The top ten clones hold about 25% of a sample with approximately 180,000 distinct CDR3 sequences, 17% of them seen once. Sequencing input: CD8+ T cells from PBMCs. The receptors stem from a human donor in good health (CMV status not recorded). Some clones in this sample may be carry-over from other donors' samples.

The chain combines TRBV5-1 with TRBJ2-5, with D unclear. The CDR3 consists of 13 residues. The germline V gene has CDR1 SGHRS and CDR2 YFSETQ. With 0 bases removed from V and 5 bases from J, the gap between germline ends came to 8 bases. CDR3 sequence (DNA): TGCGCCAGCAGCTTGGCCTCCCTGGAGACCCAGTACTTC. It translates to CASSLASLETQYF.

Many counts were recorded for this clonotype. The genes are TRBV7-8 and TRBJ2-1, with D perhaps matching TRBD2 (6 bases). Germline V gives CDR1 SGHVS, CDR2 FQNEAQ. V dropped 4 bases and J dropped 5 bases, with 15 bases sitting between them. This CDR3 spans 15 amino acids. CDR3 region: CASSWNDRGNNEQFF. The CDR3 nucleotides read TGTGCCAGCAGCTGGAATGACCGGGGGAACAATGAGCAGTTCTTC.

This clonotype has just a few counts. The rearrangement uses TRBV10-3 and TRBJ1-1; 10 bases map to TRBD1. The junction had 2 bases not matched to a gene; V was cut back by 6 bases and J by 1 base. Germline CDR1 and CDR2: ENHRY and SYGVKD. The CDR3 sequence is 14 residues long. CDR3 DNA: TGTGCCATCAGAGGACAGGGGGGGAACACTGAAGCTTTCTTT. Its protein product is CAIRGQGGNTEAFF.

This clonotype has more than one count but fewer than ten. V is TRBV2 and J is TRBJ2-3; D gene uncertain. Germline V gene sequence: CDR1 SNHLY, CDR2 FYNNEI. V was shortened by 7 bases and J by 0 bases, with 17 bases between the two germline ends. The CDR3 covers 16 residues. The DNA for the CDR3 is TGTGCCAGCACCACCTCTGGACGGTTAAGCACAGATACGCAGTATTTT. This codes for CASTTSGRLSTDTQYF.

This clonotype was detected only a few times. The chain combines TRBV4-1 with TRBJ2-1; 10 nucleotides line up with TRBD2. Germline CDR1 reads MGHRA; CDR2 reads YSYEKL. CDR3 length equals 16 residues. The V and J ends lost 5 bases and 8 bases, in that order; junction bases with no gene match: 12. The CDR3 loop reads CASSEGLSGGAHEQFF. In nucleotides, the CDR3 is TGCGCCAGCAGCGAAGGCCTGAGCGGGGGGGCGCATGAGCAGTTCTTC.

Comment on this clonotype: This may arise from a read error, as a much more abundant clone is one base away. J is TRBJ2-1 and V is TRBV7-2; D ambiguous. The CDR3 extends over 16 amino acids. The germline CDR1 and CDR2 sequences are SGHTA and FQGNSA. This chain's CDR3 is CACSPPGSISYNEQFF. CDR3 nucleotide sequence: TGTGCCTGCAGCCCCCCCGGCTCCATCTCCTACAATGAGCAGTTCTTC.